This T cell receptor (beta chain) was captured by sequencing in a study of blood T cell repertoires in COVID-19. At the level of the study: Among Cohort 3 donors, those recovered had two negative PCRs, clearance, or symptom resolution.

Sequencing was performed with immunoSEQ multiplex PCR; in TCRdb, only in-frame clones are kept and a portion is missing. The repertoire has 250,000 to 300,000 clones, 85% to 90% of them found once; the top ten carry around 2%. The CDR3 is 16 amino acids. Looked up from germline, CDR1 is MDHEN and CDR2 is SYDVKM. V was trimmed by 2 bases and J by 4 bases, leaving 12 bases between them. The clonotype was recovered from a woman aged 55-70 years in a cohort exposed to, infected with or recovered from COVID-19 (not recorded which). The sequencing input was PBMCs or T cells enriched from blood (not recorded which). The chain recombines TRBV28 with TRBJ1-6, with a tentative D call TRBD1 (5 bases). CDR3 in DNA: TGTGCCAGCAGTTTACAGGGCCAGGCGTATAATTCACCCCTCCACTTT. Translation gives CASSLQGQAYNSPLHF.